This is a list of T cell receptor beta chains from one sample in a study of naive and memory T cell subsets. TCRdb analysed the UMI-ligation and nested PCR reads with MiXCR anew, one entry per CDR3 protein. The data hold 89,000 or so distinct CDR3 sequences, with 13% observed a single time. Sequences were obtained from central memory CD4+ T cells from blood. The receptors here all came from a human donor in good health. CDR3s include the opening cysteine and the closing phenylalanine or tryptophan. A D gene is named only where the DNA matches it firmly. The size field is filled for only some rows; it gives once, few, many or a size class.

V gene: TRBV20-1
clone size: few
J gene: TRBJ2-6
D gene: -
CDR3 protein: CSARGSSGANVLTF
CDR3 DNA: TGCAGTGCTCGGGGGAGCTCTGGGGCCAACGTCCTGACTTTC

V gene: TRBV3-1
clone size: many
J gene: TRBJ2-1
D gene: -
CDR3 protein: CASSLGGGGRNEQFF
CDR3 DNA: TGTGCCAGCAGCCTCGGGGGAGGTGGCCGCAATGAGCAGTTCTTC

V gene: TRBV2
clone size: many
J gene: TRBJ2-6
D gene: -
CDR3 protein: CASCGPGANVLTF
CDR3 DNA: TGTGCCAGCTGTGGCCCTGGCGCCAACGTCCTGACTTTC

V gene: TRBV24-1
clone size: few
J gene: TRBJ2-1
D gene: TRBD2
CDR3 protein: CATSDPVSGPYNEQFF
CDR3 DNA: TGTGCCACCAGTGATCCGGTTAGCGGGCCCTACAATGAGCAGTTCTTC

V gene: TRBV29-1
clone size: few
J gene: TRBJ2-1
D gene: -
CDR3 protein: CSALAGNNEQFF
CDR3 DNA: TGCAGCGCCCTGGCGGGGAACAATGAGCAGTTCTTC

V gene: TRBV6-2/TRBV6-3
clone size: -
J gene: TRBJ2-2
D gene: -
CDR3 protein: CASSPGRDYTGELFF
CDR3 DNA: TGTGCCAGCAGCCCCGGGCGAGACTACACCGGGGAGCTGTTTTTT

V gene: TRBV5-1
clone size: few
J gene: TRBJ2-3
D gene: -
CDR3 protein: CASSLGRANTDTQYF
CDR3 DNA: TGCGCCAGCAGCTTGGGGCGGGCAAACACAGATACGCAGTATTTT

V gene: TRBV6-1
clone size: few
J gene: TRBJ1-1
D gene: TRBD1
CDR3 protein: CASSSSGTGRNTEAFF
CDR3 DNA: TGTGCCAGCAGTTCCTCCGGGACAGGGAGGAACACTGAAGCTTTCTTT

V gene: TRBV20-1
clone size: -
J gene: TRBJ1-5
D gene: -
CDR3 protein: CSATRDPGVDQPQHF
CDR3 DNA: TGCAGTGCGACGCGCGACCCAGGTGTAGATCAGCCCCAGCATTTT

V gene: TRBV6-2/TRBV6-3
clone size: -
J gene: TRBJ2-3
D gene: -
CDR3 protein: CASSYSSKRKGDTQYF
CDR3 DNA: TGTGCCAGCAGTTACAGTTCAAAGCGTAAAGGAGATACGCAGTATTTT

V gene: TRBV7-9
clone size: -
J gene: TRBJ1-2
D gene: TRBD1
CDR3 protein: CASSFADRDRAGYTF
CDR3 DNA: TGTGCCAGCAGCTTCGCCGACCGGGACAGGGCTGGCTACACCTTC

V gene: TRBV2
clone size: -
J gene: TRBJ1-1
D gene: -
CDR3 protein: CASRRGGGYVGEAFF
CDR3 DNA: TGTGCCAGCAGACGAGGGGGGGGGTACGTTGGAGAAGCTTTCTTT

V gene: TRBV12-3/TRBV12-4
clone size: -
J gene: TRBJ2-7
D gene: -
CDR3 protein: CASSFRDYEQYF
CDR3 DNA: TGTGCCAGCAGTTTTAGGGACTACGAGCAGTACTTC

V gene: TRBV5-1
clone size: few
J gene: TRBJ2-7
D gene: -
CDR3 protein: CASSIQGANYEQYF
CDR3 DNA: TGCGCCAGCAGTATTCAGGGTGCAAACTACGAGCAGTACTTC

V gene: TRBV27
clone size: few
J gene: TRBJ2-1
D gene: -
CDR3 protein: CASSPRRGGAAYNEQFF
CDR3 DNA: TGTGCCAGCAGTCCCCGACGAGGGGGGGCGGCCTACAATGAGCAGTTCTTC

V gene: TRBV2
clone size: once
J gene: TRBJ1-2
D gene: -
CDR3 protein: CASSGFENGYGYTF
CDR3 DNA: TGTGCCAGCAGTGGATTCGAGAATGGTTATGGCTACACCTTC

V gene: TRBV4-2
clone size: medium-sized
J gene: TRBJ2-1
D gene: TRBD1
CDR3 protein: CASSLGQGNNNEQFF
CDR3 DNA: TGTGCCAGCAGCCTAGGACAGGGAAACAACAATGAGCAGTTCTTC

V gene: TRBV19
clone size: many
J gene: TRBJ2-1
D gene: TRBD2
CDR3 protein: CASSISELASYNEQFF
CDR3 DNA: TGTGCCAGTAGTATTAGTGAACTAGCGTCCTACAATGAGCAGTTCTTC

V gene: TRBV6-1
clone size: many
J gene: TRBJ2-4
D gene: -
CDR3 protein: CASSEALRPELQNIQYF
CDR3 DNA: TGTGCCAGCAGTGAAGCGCTTCGGCCCGAATTACAAAACATTCAGTACTTC